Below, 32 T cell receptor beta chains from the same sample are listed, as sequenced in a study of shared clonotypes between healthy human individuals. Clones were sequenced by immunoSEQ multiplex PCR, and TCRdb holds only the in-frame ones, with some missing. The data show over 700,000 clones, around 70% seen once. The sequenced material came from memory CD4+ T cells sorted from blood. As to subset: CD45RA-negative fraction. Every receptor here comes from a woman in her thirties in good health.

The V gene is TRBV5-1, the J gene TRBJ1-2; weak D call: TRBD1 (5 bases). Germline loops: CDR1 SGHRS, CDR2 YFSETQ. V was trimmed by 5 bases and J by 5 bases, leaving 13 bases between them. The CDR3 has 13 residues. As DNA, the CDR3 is TGCGCCAGCAGTAAGGCAGGGCGGTATGGCTACACCTTC. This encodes CASSKAGRYGYTF. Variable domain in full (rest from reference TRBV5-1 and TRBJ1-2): KAGVTQTPRYLIKTRGQQVTLSCSPISGHRSVSWYQQTPGQGLQFLFEYFSETQRNKGNFPGRFSGRQFSNSRSEMNVSTLELGDSALYLCASSKAGRYGYTFGSGTRLTVV.

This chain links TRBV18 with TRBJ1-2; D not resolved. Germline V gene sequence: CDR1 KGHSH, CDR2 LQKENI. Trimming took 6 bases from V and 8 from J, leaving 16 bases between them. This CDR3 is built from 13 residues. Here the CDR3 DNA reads TGTGCCAGCTCGCCAACATCGGGTGAAGGCTACACCTTC. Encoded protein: CASSPTSGEGYTF.

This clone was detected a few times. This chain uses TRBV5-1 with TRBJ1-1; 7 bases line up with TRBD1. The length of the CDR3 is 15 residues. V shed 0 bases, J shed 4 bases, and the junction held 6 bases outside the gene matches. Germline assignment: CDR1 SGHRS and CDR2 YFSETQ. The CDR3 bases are TGCGCCAGCAGCTTGGAGGCAGGGGGAAGCACTGAAGCTTTCTTT. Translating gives CASSLEAGGSTEAFF. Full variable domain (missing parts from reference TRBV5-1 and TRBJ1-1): KAGVTQTPRYLIKTRGQQVTLSCSPISGHRSVSWYQQTPGQGLQFLFEYFSETQRNKGNFPGRFSGRQFSNSRSEMNVSTLELGDSALYLCASSLEAGGSTEAFFGQGTRLTVV.

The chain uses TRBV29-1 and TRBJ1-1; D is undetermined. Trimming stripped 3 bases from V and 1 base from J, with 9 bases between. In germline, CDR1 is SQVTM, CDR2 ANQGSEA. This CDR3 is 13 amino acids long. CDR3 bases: TGCAGCGTTGATCGGCCAGGGAACACTGAAGCTTTCTTT. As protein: CSVDRPGNTEAFF.

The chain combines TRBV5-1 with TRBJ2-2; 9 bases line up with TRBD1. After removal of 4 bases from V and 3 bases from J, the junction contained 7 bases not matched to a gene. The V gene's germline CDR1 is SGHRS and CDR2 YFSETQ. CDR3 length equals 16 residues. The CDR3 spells CASSTGGRGYTGELFF. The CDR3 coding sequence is TGCGCCAGCAGCACAGGGGGCAGAGGTTACACCGGGGAGCTGTTTTTT.

The CDR3 reads CASSTNSNQPQHF. CDR3 bases: TGTGCCAGCAGTACGAATAGCAATCAGCCCCAGCATTTT. The chain carries TRBV6-5 and TRBJ1-5; D ambiguous. Trimming cost V 5 bases and J 0 bases, with 5 bases left between them. The germline V gene encodes CDR1 MNHEY and CDR2 SVGAGI. CDR3 length: 13 residues.

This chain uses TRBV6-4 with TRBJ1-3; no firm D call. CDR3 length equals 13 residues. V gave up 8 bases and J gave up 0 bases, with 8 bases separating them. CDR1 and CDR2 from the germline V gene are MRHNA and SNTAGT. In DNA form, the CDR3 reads TGTGCCAGCTCCTTTTACTCTGGAAACACCATATATTTT. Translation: CASSFYSGNTIYF.

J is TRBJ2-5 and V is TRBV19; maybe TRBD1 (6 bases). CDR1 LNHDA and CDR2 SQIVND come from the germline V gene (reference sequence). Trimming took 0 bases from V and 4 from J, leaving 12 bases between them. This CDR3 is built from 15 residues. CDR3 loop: CASSIDRGGPETQYF. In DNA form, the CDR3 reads TGTGCCAGTAGTATAGATCGTGGGGGCCCAGAGACCCAGTACTTC.

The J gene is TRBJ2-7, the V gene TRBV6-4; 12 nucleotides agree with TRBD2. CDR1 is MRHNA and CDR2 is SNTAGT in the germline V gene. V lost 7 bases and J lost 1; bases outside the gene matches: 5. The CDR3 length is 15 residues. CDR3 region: CASTELAGGSYEQYF. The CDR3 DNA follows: TGTGCCAGCACCGAGCTAGCGGGAGGGTCCTACGAGCAGTACTTC.

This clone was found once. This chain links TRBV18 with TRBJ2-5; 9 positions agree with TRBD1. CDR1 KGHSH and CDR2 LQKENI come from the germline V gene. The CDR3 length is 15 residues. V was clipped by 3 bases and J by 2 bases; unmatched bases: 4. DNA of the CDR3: TGTGCCAGCTCACCGCAGACAGGGGGACAAGAGACCCAGTACTTC. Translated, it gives CASSPQTGGQETQYF.

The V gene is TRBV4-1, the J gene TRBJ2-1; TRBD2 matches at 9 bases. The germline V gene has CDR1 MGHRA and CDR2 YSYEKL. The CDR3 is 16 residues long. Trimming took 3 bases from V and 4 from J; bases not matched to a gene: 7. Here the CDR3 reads CASSHPEREAYNEQFF. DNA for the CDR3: TGCGCCAGCAGCCACCCCGAGCGGGAGGCTTACAATGAGCAGTTCTTC.

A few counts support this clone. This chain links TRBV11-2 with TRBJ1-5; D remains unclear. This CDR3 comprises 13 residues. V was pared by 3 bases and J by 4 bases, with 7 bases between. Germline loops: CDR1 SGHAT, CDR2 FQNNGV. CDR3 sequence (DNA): TGTGCCAGCAGCTTTGACGGGAATCAGCCCCAGCATTTT. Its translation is CASSFDGNQPQHF. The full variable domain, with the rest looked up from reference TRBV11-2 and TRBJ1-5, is EAGVAQSPRYKIIEKRQSVAFWCNPISGHATLYWYQQILGQGPKLLIQFQNNGVVDDSQLPKDRFSAERLKGVDSTLKIQPAKLEDSAVYLCASSFDGNQPQHFGDGTRLSIL.

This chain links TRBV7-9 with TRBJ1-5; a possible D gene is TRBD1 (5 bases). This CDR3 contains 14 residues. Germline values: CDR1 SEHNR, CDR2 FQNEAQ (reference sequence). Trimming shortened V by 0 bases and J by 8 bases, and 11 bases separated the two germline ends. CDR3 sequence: CASSLAAAGKPQHF. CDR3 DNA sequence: TGTGCCAGCAGCTTAGCAGCGGCAGGGAAGCCCCAGCATTTT.

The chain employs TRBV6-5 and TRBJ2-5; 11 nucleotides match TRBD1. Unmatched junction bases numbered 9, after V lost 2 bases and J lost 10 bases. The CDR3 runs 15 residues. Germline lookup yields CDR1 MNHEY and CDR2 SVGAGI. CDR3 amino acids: CASSYQDRGRIDQYF. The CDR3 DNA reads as TGTGCCAGCAGTTACCAGGACAGGGGGCGAATCGACCAGTACTTC.

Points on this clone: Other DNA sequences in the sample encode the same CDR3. The CDR3 region is CSVRQGQETQYF. The CDR3 DNA follows: TGCAGCGTTAGGCAGGGGCAAGAGACCCAGTACTTC. The V gene is TRBV29-1, the J gene TRBJ2-5; D is perhaps TRBD1 (6 bases). Germline CDR1 and CDR2: SQVTM and ANQGSEA. The CDR3 has 12 residues. V lost 5 bases to trimming and J lost 2 bases, with 9 bases between them. The full variable domain, in which reference TRBV29-1 and TRBJ2-5 provide the parts outside the CDR3, is SAVISQKPSRDICQRGTSLTIQCQVDSQVTMMFWYRQQPGQSLTLIATANQGSEATYESGFVIDKFPISRPNLTFSTLTVSNMSPEDSSIYLCSVRQGQETQYFGPGTRLLVL.

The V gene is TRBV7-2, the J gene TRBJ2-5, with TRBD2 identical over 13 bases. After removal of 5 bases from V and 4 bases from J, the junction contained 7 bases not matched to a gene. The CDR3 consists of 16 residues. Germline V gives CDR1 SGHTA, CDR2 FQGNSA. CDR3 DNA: TGTGCCAGCAGCCTCACTAGCGGGAGGGGGTCAGAGACCCAGTACTTC. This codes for CASSLTSGRGSETQYF.

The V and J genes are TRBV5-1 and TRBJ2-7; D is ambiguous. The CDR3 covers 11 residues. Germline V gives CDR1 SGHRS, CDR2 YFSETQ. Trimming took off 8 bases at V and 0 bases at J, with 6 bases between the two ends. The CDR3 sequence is CASGSSYEQYF. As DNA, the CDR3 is TGCGCCAGTGGCAGCTCCTACGAGCAGTACTTC.

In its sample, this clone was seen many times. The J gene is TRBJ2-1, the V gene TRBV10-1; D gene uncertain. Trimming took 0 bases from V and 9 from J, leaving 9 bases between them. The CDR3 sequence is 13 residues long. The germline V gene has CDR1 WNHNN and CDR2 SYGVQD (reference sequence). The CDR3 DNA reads TGCGCCAGCAGTGAGTCTTTAGTATCTGAGCAGTTCTTC. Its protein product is CASSESLVSEQFF.

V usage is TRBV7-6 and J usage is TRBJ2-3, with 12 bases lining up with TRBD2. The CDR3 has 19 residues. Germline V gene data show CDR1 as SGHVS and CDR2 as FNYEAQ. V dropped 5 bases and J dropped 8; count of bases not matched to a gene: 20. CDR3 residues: CASSRRSTSGSVVVGTQYF. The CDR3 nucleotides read TGTGCCAGCAGCCGGCGGTCGACTAGCGGGAGTGTAGTAGTGGGTACGCAGTATTTT.

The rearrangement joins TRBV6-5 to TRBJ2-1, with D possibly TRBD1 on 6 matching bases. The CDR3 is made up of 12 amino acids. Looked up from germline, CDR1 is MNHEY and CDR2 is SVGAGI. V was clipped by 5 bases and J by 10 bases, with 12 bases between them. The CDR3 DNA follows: TGTGCCAGCAGTGCACAGGGTTGGGAGCAGTTCTTC. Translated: CASSAQGWEQFF.

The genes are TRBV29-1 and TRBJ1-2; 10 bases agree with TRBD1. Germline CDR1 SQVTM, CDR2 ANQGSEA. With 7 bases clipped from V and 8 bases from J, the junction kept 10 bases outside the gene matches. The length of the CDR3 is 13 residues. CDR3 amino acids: CSAESGTGEGYTF. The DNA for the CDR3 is TGCAGCGCGGAATCCGGGACAGGGGAAGGCTACACCTTC.

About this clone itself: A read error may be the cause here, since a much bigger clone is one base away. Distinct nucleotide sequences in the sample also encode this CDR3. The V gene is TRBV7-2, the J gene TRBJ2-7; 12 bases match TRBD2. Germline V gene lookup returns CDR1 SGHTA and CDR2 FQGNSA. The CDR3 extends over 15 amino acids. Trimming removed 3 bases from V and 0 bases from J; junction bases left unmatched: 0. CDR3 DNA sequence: TGTGCCAGCAGCTTGACTAGCGGGAGCTCCTACGAGCAGTACTTC. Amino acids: CASSLTSGSSYEQYF.

The CDR3 DNA is TGTGCCAGCAGTCCCCCCAGCGGGAGGGCCGGGTATGAGCAGTTCTTC. Translation: CASSPPSGRAGYEQFF. This chain connects TRBV2 to TRBJ2-1; 10 nucleotides align to TRBD2. This CDR3 is 16 amino acids long. Germline V lookup: CDR1 SNHLY, CDR2 FYNNEI. The V gene end was trimmed by 5 bases and the J gene end by 8 bases; junction bases not matched to a gene: 12.

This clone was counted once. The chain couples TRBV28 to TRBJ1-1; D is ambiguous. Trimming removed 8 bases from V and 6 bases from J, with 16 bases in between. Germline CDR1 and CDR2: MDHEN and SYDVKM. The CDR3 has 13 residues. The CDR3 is CASLVFTTAEAFF. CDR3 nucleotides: TGTGCCAGCTTGGTGTTCACGACTGCTGAAGCTTTCTTT.

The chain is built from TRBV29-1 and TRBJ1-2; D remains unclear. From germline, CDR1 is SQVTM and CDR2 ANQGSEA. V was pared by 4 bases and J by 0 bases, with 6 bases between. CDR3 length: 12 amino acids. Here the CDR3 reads CSVVSPNYGYTF. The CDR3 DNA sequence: TGCAGCGTTGTATCCCCTAACTATGGCTACACCTTC.

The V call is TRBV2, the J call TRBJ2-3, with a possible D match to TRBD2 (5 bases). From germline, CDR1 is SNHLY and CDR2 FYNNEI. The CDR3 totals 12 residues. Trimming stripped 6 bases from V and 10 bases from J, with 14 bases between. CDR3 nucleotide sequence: TGTGCCAGCAGGATGAGCGGTACCTCGCAGTATTTT. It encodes CASRMSGTSQYF.

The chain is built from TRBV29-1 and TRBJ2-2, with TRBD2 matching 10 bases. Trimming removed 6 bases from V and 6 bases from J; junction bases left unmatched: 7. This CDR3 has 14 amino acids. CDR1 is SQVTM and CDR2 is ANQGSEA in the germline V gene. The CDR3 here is CSVESGREAGELFF. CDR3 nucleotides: TGCAGCGTCGAGAGCGGGAGGGAGGCCGGGGAGCTGTTTTTT.

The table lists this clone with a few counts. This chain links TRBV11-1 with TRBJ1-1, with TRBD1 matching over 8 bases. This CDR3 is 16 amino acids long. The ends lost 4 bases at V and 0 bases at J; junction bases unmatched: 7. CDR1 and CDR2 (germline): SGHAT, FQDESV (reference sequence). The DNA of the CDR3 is TGTGCCAGCAGCTCTCCCCCACAGGGGGTGAACACTGAAGCTTTCTTT. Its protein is CASSSPPQGVNTEAFF. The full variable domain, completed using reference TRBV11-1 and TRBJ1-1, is EAEVAQSPRYKITEKSQAVAFWCDPISGHATLYWYRQILGQGPELLVQFQDESVVDDSQLPKDRFSAERLKGVDSTLKIQPAELGDSAMYLCASSSPPQGVNTEAFFGQGTRLTVV.

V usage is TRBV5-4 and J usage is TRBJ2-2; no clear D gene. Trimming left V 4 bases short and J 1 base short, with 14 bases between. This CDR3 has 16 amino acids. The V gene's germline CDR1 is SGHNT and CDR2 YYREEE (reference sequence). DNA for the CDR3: TGTGCCAGCAGCCCTCAGAGTAGTTGGAACACCGGGGAGCTGTTTTTT. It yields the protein CASSPQSSWNTGELFF.

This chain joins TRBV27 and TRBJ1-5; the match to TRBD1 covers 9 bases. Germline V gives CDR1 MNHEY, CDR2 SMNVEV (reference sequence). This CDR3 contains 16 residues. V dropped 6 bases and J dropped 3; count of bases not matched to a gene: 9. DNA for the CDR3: TGTGCCAGCAGCCTTTACGGACAGGGGAACAATCAGCCCCAGCATTTT. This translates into CASSLYGQGNNQPQHF.

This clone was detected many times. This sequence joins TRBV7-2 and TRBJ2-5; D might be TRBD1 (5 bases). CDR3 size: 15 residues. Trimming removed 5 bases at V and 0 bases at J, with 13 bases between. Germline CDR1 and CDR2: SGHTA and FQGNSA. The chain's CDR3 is CASSPARTNQETQYF. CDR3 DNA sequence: TGTGCCAGCAGCCCCGCTAGGACAAACCAAGAGACCCAGTACTTC.

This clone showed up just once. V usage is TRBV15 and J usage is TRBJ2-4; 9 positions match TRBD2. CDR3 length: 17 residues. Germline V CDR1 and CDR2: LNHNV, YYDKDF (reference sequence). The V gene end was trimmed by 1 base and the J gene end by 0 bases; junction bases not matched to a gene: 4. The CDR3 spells CATSRVAGGPAKNIQYF. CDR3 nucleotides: TGTGCCACCAGCAGAGTTGCGGGAGGGCCAGCCAAAAACATTCAGTACTTC.